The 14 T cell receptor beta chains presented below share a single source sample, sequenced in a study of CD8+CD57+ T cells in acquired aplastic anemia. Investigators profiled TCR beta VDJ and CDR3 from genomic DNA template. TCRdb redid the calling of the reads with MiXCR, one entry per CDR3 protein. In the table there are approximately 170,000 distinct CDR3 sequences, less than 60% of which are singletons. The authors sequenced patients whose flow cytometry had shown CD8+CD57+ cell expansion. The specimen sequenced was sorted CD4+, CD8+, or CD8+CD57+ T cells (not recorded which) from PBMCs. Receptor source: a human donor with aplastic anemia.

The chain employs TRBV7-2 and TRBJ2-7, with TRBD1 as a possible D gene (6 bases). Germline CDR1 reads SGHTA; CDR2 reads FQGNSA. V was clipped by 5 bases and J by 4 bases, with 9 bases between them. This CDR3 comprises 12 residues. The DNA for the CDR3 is TGTGCCAGCAGCCAAGACAGGTACGAGCAGTACGTC. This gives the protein CASSQDRYEQYV.

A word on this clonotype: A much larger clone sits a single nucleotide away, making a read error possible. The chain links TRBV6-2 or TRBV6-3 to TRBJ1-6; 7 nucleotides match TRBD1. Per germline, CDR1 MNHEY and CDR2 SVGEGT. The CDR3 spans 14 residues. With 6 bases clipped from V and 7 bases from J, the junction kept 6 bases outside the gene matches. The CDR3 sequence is CASRAGTDNSPLHF. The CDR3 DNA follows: TGTGCCAGCAGGGCCGGGACAGACAATTCACCCCTCCACTTT.

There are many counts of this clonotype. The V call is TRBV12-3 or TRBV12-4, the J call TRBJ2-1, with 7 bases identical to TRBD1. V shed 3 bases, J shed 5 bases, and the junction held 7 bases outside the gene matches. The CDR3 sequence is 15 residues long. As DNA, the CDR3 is TGTGCCAGCAGTTTTCGACAGGGATCCCACAATGAGCAGTTCTTC. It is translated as CASSFRQGSHNEQFF.

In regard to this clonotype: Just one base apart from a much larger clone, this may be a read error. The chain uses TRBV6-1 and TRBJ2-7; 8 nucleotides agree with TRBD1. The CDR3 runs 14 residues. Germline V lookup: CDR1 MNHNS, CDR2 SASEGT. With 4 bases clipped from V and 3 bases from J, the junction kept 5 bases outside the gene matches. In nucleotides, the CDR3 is TGTGCCAGCAGTGGCTGGACAGGGAACTACGAGCAGTACGTC. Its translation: CASSGWTGNYEQYV.

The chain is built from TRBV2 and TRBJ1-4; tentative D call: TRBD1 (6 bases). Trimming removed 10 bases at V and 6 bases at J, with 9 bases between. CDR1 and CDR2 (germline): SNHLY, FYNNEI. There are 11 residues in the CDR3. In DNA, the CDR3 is TGTGCCACTCACAGGGATGAAAAACTGTTTTTT. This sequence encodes CATHRDEKLFF.

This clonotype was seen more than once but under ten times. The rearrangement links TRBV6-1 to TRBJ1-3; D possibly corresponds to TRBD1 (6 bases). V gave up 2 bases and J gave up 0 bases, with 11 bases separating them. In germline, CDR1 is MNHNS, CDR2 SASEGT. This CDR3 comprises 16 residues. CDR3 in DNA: TGTGCCAGCAGTGAAATGACAGGATTCTCTGGAAACACCATATATTTT. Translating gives CASSEMTGFSGNTIYF.

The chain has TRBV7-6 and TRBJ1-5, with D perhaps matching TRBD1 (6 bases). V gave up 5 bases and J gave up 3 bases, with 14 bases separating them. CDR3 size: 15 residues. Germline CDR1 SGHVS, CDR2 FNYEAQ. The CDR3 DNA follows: TGTGCCAGCAGCGGAGAAACAGGGAACAATCAGCCCCAGCATTTT. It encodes CASSGETGNNQPQHF.

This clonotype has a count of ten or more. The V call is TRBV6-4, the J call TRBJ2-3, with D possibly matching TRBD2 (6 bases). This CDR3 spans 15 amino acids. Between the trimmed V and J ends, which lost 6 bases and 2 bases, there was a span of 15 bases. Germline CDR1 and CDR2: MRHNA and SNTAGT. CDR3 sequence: CASSPAAGPTDTQYF. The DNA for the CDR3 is TGTGCCAGCAGCCCGGCGGCGGGGCCCACAGATACGCAGTATTTT.

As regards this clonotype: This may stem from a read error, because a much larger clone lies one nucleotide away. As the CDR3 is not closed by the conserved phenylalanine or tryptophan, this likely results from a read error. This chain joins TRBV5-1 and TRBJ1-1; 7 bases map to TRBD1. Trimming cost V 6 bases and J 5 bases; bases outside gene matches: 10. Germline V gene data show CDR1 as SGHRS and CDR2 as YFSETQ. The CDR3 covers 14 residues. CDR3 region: CASTSEGARTEAFL. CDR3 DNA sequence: TGCGCCAGCACCTCTGAGGGGGCGAGGACTGAAGCTTTCCTT.

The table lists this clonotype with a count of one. The CDR3 protein is CASSPTPSALHF. The CDR3, as DNA: TGTGCCAGCAGTCCTACCCCCAGTGCCCTCCACTTT. The rearrangement uses TRBV2 and TRBJ1-6, with D unclear. This CDR3 comprises 12 residues. V dropped 5 bases and J dropped 14 bases, with 13 bases sitting between them. The germline CDR1 and CDR2 sequences are SNHLY and FYNNEI.

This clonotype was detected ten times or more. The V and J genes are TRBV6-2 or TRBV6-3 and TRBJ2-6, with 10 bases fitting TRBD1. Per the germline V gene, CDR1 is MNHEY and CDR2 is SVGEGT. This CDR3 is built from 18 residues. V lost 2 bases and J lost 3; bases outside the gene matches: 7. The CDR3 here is CASSYAMTGGLGANVLTF. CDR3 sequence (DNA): TGTGCCAGCAGTTACGCCATGACAGGGGGCCTTGGGGCCAACGTCCTGACTTTC.

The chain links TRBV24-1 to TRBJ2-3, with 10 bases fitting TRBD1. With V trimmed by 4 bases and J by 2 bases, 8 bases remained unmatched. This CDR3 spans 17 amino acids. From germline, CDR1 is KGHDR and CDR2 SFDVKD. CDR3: CATSESWTGGDTDTQYF. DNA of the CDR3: TGTGCCACCAGTGAATCCTGGACAGGGGGGGACACAGATACGCAGTATTTT.

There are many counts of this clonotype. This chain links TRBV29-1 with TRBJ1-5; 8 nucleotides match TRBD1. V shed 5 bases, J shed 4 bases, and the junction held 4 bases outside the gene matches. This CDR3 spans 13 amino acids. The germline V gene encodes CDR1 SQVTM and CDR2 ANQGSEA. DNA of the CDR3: TGCAGCGTTACTGACAGGGGAAATCAGCCCCAGCATTTT. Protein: CSVTDRGNQPQHF.

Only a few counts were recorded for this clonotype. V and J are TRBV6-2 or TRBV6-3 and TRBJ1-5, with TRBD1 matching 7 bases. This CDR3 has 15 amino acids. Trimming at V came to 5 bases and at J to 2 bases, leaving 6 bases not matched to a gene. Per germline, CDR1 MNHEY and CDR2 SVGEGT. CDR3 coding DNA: TGTGCCAGCAGTCCCCCCGACAGGGGCAATCAGCCCCAGCATTTT. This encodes CASSPPDRGNQPQHF.